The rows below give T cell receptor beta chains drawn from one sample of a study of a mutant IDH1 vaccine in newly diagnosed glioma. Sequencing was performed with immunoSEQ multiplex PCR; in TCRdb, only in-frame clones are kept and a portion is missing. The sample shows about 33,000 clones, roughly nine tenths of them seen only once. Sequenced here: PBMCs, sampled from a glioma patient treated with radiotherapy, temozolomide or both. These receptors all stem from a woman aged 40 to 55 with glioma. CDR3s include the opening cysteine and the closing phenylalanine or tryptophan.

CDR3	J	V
CASSQKIWVLDSGKDF	TRBJ2-7	TRBV4-1
CASSSGGNTEAFF	TRBJ1-1	TRBV18
CASSTHGTEAFF	TRBJ1-1	TRBV10-2
CASSSYQGYEQYF	TRBJ2-7	TRBV5-4
CASSQVSRPGVYGYTF	TRBJ1-2	TRBV4-1
CASSPQGQNTEAFF	TRBJ1-1	TRBV7-9
CAWRLTGIFSYEQYF	TRBJ2-7	TRBV30
CAISESERSGSNQPQHF	TRBJ1-5	TRBV10-3
CASSAQGGKAYEQYF	TRBJ2-7	TRBV6-5
CASSPTGTGNTEAFF	TRBJ1-1	TRBV18
CASSDGTGELFF	TRBJ2-2	TRBV10-1
CASRQGGSPLHF	TRBJ1-6	TRBV21-1
CAISATGSQETQYF	TRBJ2-5	TRBV10-3
CASSPRGGGYEQYF	TRBJ2-7	TRBV18
CASSDSGAYEQYF	TRBJ2-7	TRBV2
CAWSVSANEKLFF	TRBJ1-4	TRBV30
CASSQTGSSYNEQFF	TRBJ2-1	TRBV4-2
CASSLSSGETQYF	TRBJ2-5	TRBV5-6
CAWSVLQTASSGYTF	TRBJ1-2	TRBV30
CASSLKVFQETQYF	TRBJ2-5	TRBV5-4
CSARAREAFF	TRBJ1-1	TRBV20-1
CAWSRGQETQYF	TRBJ2-5	TRBV30
CASRRQVEDQPQHF	TRBJ1-5	TRBV6-1
CASSIQNRGQPQHF	TRBJ1-5	TRBV19
CASTKQEGYEQYF	TRBJ2-7	TRBV5-1
CASSHPGETQYF	TRBJ2-5	TRBV5-6
CASRVAEAFF	TRBJ1-1	TRBV12-1
CASSLDRVGKLFF	TRBJ1-4	TRBV27
CASSFRDRGSGNTIYF	TRBJ1-3	TRBV5-4
CATYRQGDHYGYTF	TRBJ1-2	TRBV6-5
CASSSPGLLQETQYF	TRBJ2-5	TRBV25-1
CASSLLYPVGSEINTEAFF	TRBJ1-1	TRBV18
CASSLVVGSPEQYF	TRBJ2-7	TRBV7-6
CASSSPGRGAKNIQYF	TRBJ2-4	TRBV6-5
CASPDRGNSPLHF	TRBJ1-6	TRBV6-5
CASSPHQGPSGELFF	TRBJ2-2	TRBV7-8
CATSRPRTGGDTEAFF	TRBJ1-1	TRBV15
CASRSYSFQNTEAFF	TRBJ1-1	TRBV2
CASRGRPEAFF	TRBJ1-1	TRBV2
CASSPRQGRSELYGYTF	TRBJ1-2	TRBV13
CASSHMGLLSNTGELFF	TRBJ2-2	TRBV4-3
CASSQGPFRGDYGYTF	TRBJ1-2	TRBV4-3
CASSEETQYF	TRBJ2-5	TRBV2
CASSLTDRLNTEAFF	TRBJ1-1	TRBV4-1
CASSYGGNTEAFF	TRBJ1-1	TRBV6-6
CASSHRENTEAFF	TRBJ1-1	TRBV4-2
CASSRLWGALETQYF	TRBJ2-5	TRBV7-9
CASRWLVGNTEAFF	TRBJ1-1	TRBV27
CASSQGSGTSWPKNIQYF	TRBJ2-4	TRBV4-1
CATSRDHYEQYF	TRBJ2-7	TRBV15